A selection of T cell receptor beta chains follows, all from one sample in a study of shared clonotypes between healthy human individuals. Using immunoSEQ multiplex PCR, the repertoire was profiled, and TCRdb retains in-frame clones only, with some absent. The sample shows millions of clones, 85% to 95% of them seen only once. Sequences were obtained from naive CD8+ T cells sorted from blood. All receptors come from a man in his late teens or twenties in good health. Both conserved end residues are part of each CDR3. D genes are given only for firm matches. The size field is filled for only some rows; it gives once, few, many or a size class.

d_call: -; j_call: TRBJ2-2; v_call: TRBV30; clone_size: -; cdr3_aa: CAWIRDTGELFF
d_call: TRBD1; j_call: TRBJ1-1; v_call: TRBV5-4; clone_size: -; cdr3_aa: CASSYQGDTEAFF
d_call: -; j_call: TRBJ1-6; v_call: TRBV21-1; clone_size: -; cdr3_aa: CASIRTGRSDF
d_call: TRBD1; j_call: TRBJ1-5; v_call: TRBV6-1; clone_size: -; cdr3_aa: CASSEQGGQVYSNQPQHF
d_call: -; j_call: TRBJ2-3; v_call: TRBV4-3; clone_size: -; cdr3_aa: CASSVTGADTQYF
d_call: TRBD2; j_call: TRBJ2-7; v_call: TRBV9; clone_size: -; cdr3_aa: CASSVGGLAGYEQYF
d_call: TRBD2; j_call: TRBJ2-3; v_call: TRBV2; clone_size: -; cdr3_aa: CASSQGTSGSWEVDTQYF
d_call: -; j_call: TRBJ1-1; v_call: TRBV9; clone_size: -; cdr3_aa: CASSVGRTDANTEAFF
d_call: TRBD2; j_call: TRBJ2-7; v_call: TRBV7-9; clone_size: -; cdr3_aa: CASSQVASGSYEQYF
d_call: -; j_call: TRBJ1-2; v_call: TRBV5-6; clone_size: -; cdr3_aa: CASSLDSSNYGYTF
d_call: -; j_call: TRBJ2-7; v_call: TRBV7-2; clone_size: -; cdr3_aa: CASSLTPSYEQYF
d_call: -; j_call: TRBJ1-1; v_call: TRBV19; clone_size: -; cdr3_aa: CASSEGNTEAFF
d_call: -; j_call: TRBJ1-5; v_call: TRBV25-1; clone_size: -; cdr3_aa: CASSGQGRQPQHF
d_call: TRBD1; j_call: TRBJ1-6; v_call: TRBV2; clone_size: -; cdr3_aa: CASSERTTGVSYNSPLHF
d_call: TRBD1; j_call: TRBJ2-7; v_call: TRBV5-1; clone_size: -; cdr3_aa: CASSGGDRGYEQYF
d_call: -; j_call: TRBJ1-4; v_call: TRBV5-1; clone_size: -; cdr3_aa: CANSHGRFNEKLFF
d_call: -; j_call: TRBJ2-1; v_call: TRBV11-2; clone_size: few; cdr3_aa: CASSLGGDEQFF
d_call: -; j_call: TRBJ2-2; v_call: TRBV4-3; clone_size: -; cdr3_aa: CASSGGEEGETGELFF
d_call: -; j_call: TRBJ2-7; v_call: TRBV7-3; clone_size: -; cdr3_aa: CASSLYGGGGYEQYF
d_call: -; j_call: TRBJ1-5; v_call: TRBV27; clone_size: -; cdr3_aa: CASSIRQGNQPQHF
d_call: TRBD1; j_call: TRBJ2-1; v_call: TRBV7-2; clone_size: -; cdr3_aa: CASSSTGGPYNEQFF
d_call: -; j_call: TRBJ2-1; v_call: TRBV4-2; clone_size: -; cdr3_aa: CASSQGRGGTYNEQFF
d_call: -; j_call: TRBJ1-1; v_call: TRBV6-1; clone_size: once; cdr3_aa: CASRGDGAKAFF
d_call: TRBD1; j_call: TRBJ2-7; v_call: TRBV11-2; clone_size: -; cdr3_aa: CASSRDRDYEQYF
d_call: TRBD1; j_call: TRBJ2-5; v_call: TRBV9; clone_size: -; cdr3_aa: CASSAGTGQETQYF
d_call: -; j_call: TRBJ1-1; v_call: TRBV27; clone_size: -; cdr3_aa: CASSFALNTEAFF
d_call: TRBD2; j_call: TRBJ2-7; v_call: TRBV2; clone_size: -; cdr3_aa: CASSGLAGVEQYF
d_call: TRBD1; j_call: TRBJ2-7; v_call: TRBV4-1; clone_size: -; cdr3_aa: CASSQDGTGRYEQYF
d_call: -; j_call: TRBJ1-1; v_call: TRBV7-9; clone_size: -; cdr3_aa: CASSWGDGEAFF
d_call: -; j_call: TRBJ2-7; v_call: TRBV30; clone_size: once; cdr3_aa: CAWSSGAAYEQYF
d_call: TRBD1; j_call: TRBJ2-1; v_call: TRBV19; clone_size: -; cdr3_aa: CASSILGRGGLHNEQFF
d_call: TRBD1; j_call: TRBJ1-2; v_call: TRBV19; clone_size: -; cdr3_aa: CASSMETGGDGYTF
d_call: TRBD2; j_call: TRBJ2-3; v_call: TRBV12-5; clone_size: -; cdr3_aa: CASGKIAGGTDTQYF
d_call: TRBD1; j_call: TRBJ1-4; v_call: TRBV7-6; clone_size: -; cdr3_aa: CASSLKGTAPKGEKLFF
d_call: -; j_call: TRBJ2-7; v_call: TRBV4-3; clone_size: -; cdr3_aa: CASSQDGSYEQYF
d_call: TRBD2; j_call: TRBJ2-7; v_call: TRBV7-8; clone_size: -; cdr3_aa: CASSPDNVGLAGEQYF
d_call: TRBD1; j_call: TRBJ1-2; v_call: TRBV30; clone_size: -; cdr3_aa: CAWSPGTANYGYTF